Presented here are 28 T cell receptor beta chains from one specimen sequenced in a study. TCRdb redid the calling of the 5' RACE reads with MiXCR, one entry per CDR3 protein. The sample has nearly 55,000 distinct CDR3 sequences; more than 20% are singletons. The sequencing input was tumor-infiltrating naive CD4+ T cells sorted from the breast tumor. Subset here: naive CD4+ T cells, CD4+CD45RA+CD25-. These receptor sequences come from a female donor with breast cancer.

In this sample, this clonotype turned up a few times. The chain joins TRBV7-2 to TRBJ2-1; D uncertain. The germline V and J ends were trimmed by 5 bases and 8 bases, with 13 bases remaining between them. CDR3 length: 13 residues. Per the germline V gene, CDR1 is SGHTA and CDR2 is FQGNSA. The CDR3 region has the DNA TGTGCCAGCAGCAACTACTTGATGGATGAGCAGTTCTTC. Residues: CASSNYLMDEQFF. Based on the CDR3 plus reference TRBV7-2 and TRBJ2-1, the full variable domain is GAGVSQSPSNKVTEKGKDVELRCDPISGHTALYWYRQSLGQGLEFLIYFQGNSAPDKSGLPSDRFSAERTGGSVSTLTIQRTQQEDSAVYLCASSNYLMDEQFFGPGTRLTVL.

The chain couples TRBV5-5 to TRBJ2-5, with 10 bases identical to TRBD2. This CDR3 spans 16 amino acids. Per the germline V gene, CDR1 is SGHKS and CDR2 is YYEKEE (reference sequence). J was trimmed by 1 base and V by 0 bases; bases with no gene match: 3. CDR3 loop: CASSLALAGAQETQYF. CDR3 nucleotides: TGTGCCAGCAGCTTGGCGCTAGCGGGAGCCCAAGAGACCCAGTACTTC. Drawing the rest from reference TRBV5-5 and TRBJ2-5, the complete variable domain is DAGVTQSPTHLIKTRGQQVTLRCSPISGHKSVSWYQQVLGQGPQFIFQYYEKEERGRGNFPDRFSARQFPNYSSELNVNALLLGDSALYLCASSLALAGAQETQYFGPGTRLLVL.

V usage is TRBV6-5 and J usage is TRBJ2-7; D may match TRBD1 or TRBD2 (5 bases each). V dropped 6 bases and J dropped 6 bases, with 27 bases sitting between them. The CDR3 spans 17 residues. Germline V CDR1 and CDR2: MNHEY, SVGAGI. CDR3: CASRPRAYRIGGVEQYF. CDR3 DNA sequence: TGTGCCAGCAGGCCCCGGGCCTACAGGATAGGAGGTGTCGAGCAGTACTTC.

This clonotype was seen more than once but under ten times. The chain couples TRBV4-1 to TRBJ1-6; perhaps TRBD1 as D (5 bases). Germline V gene sequence: CDR1 MGHRA, CDR2 YSYEKL. The CDR3 has 14 amino acids. V lost 10 bases to trimming and J lost 8 bases, with 18 bases between them. CDR3 coding DNA: TGCGCCACCGGGGAGTTGTTCAGGGATTCACCCCTCCACTTT. Translating it yields CATGELFRDSPLHF.

The J gene is TRBJ2-1, the V gene TRBV5-1; D may be TRBD1 (6 bases). Germline loops: CDR1 SGHRS, CDR2 YFSETQ. The CDR3 length is 16 residues. V was cut by 0 bases and J by 7 bases, with 17 bases left in between. The CDR3 coding sequence is TGCGCCAGCAGCTTGGGATTCGGAGCCGGGACAAATGAGCAGTTCTTC. This translates into CASSLGFGAGTNEQFF. Variable domain in full (rest from reference TRBV5-1 and TRBJ2-1): KAGVTQTPRYLIKTRGQQVTLSCSPISGHRSVSWYQQTPGQGLQFLFEYFSETQRNKGNFPGRFSGRQFSNSRSEMNVSTLELGDSALYLCASSLGFGAGTNEQFFGPGTRLTVL.

Relative to its sample, this clonotype is medium-sized (0.01 to 0.1%). This chain connects TRBV9 to TRBJ1-6, with TRBD1 identical over 9 bases. CDR3 length equals 15 residues. The germline V gene encodes CDR1 SGDLS and CDR2 YYNGEE. V dropped 0 bases and J dropped 14; count of bases not matched to a gene: 9. The CDR3 here is CASSVDGTGLGSLHF. The CDR3 coding sequence is TGTGCCAGCAGCGTAGACGGGACAGGGCTAGGGTCCCTCCACTTT.

This clonotype was counted ten times or more. V gene TRBV7-9 combines with J gene TRBJ2-2; no firm D call. The germline V gene encodes CDR1 SEHNR and CDR2 FQNEAQ (reference sequence). V was pared by 4 bases and J by 3 bases, with 3 bases between. CDR3 length: 12 residues. The CDR3 sequence is CASSWDTGELFF. The CDR3 DNA follows: TGTGCCAGCAGCTGGGACACCGGGGAGCTGTTTTTT. The variable domain in full, completed from reference TRBV7-9 and TRBJ2-2, reads DTGVSQNPRHKITKRGQNVTFRCDPISEHNRLYWYRQTLGQGPEFLTYFQNEAQLEKSRLLSDRFSAERPKGSFSTLEIQRTEQGDSAMYLCASSWDTGELFFGEGSRLTVL.

The chain has TRBV6-5 and TRBJ1-2; no clear D. Between the trimmed V and J ends, which lost 4 bases and 7 bases, there was a span of 10 bases. The length of the CDR3 is 12 residues. Per the germline V gene, CDR1 is MNHEY and CDR2 is SVGAGI. CDR3: CASSSGWGGYTF. In DNA form, the CDR3 reads TGTGCCAGCAGTTCTGGGTGGGGTGGCTACACCTTC.

This chain joins TRBV7-2 and TRBJ2-2; D perhaps matches TRBD1 (5 bases). CDR1 is SGHTA and CDR2 is FQGNSA in the germline V gene. The CDR3 spans 14 residues. The V and J ends lost 1 base and 3 bases respectively, with 6 bases between them. CDR3 residues: CASSLEGYTGELFF. CDR3 in DNA: TGTGCCAGCAGCTTAGAGGGGTACACCGGGGAGCTGTTTTTT.

V is TRBV5-1 and J is TRBJ1-2, with D unclear. Germline lookup yields CDR1 SGHRS and CDR2 YFSETQ. This CDR3 region has 12 residues. Trimming took 1 base from V and 6 from J, leaving 7 bases between them. The CDR3 DNA reads as TGCGCCAGCAGCTTGTCTGGGGATGGCTACACCTTC. It encodes CASSLSGDGYTF.

This clonotype was seen ten or more times. CDR3 loop: CASRQGANTGELFF. In DNA, the CDR3 is TGTGCCAGCAGACAGGGGGCGAACACCGGGGAGCTGTTTTTT. The chain recombines TRBV12-3 or TRBV12-4 with TRBJ2-2; 8 bases line up with TRBD1. The CDR3 consists of 14 residues. V lost 6 bases and J lost 0; bases outside the gene matches: 0.

This chain uses TRBV6-1 with TRBJ2-3, with D possibly TRBD1 on 5 matching bases. The V end lost 5 bases, the J end lost 3 bases, and 12 bases lay between the germline ends. Germline V gene sequence: CDR1 MNHNS, CDR2 SASEGT. CDR3 length: 14 amino acids. CDR3 sequence: CASSQSHRTDTQYF. The CDR3 DNA sequence: TGTGCCAGCAGTCAATCCCACAGGACAGATACGCAGTATTTT.

In its sample, this clonotype was seen a few times. This chain connects TRBV5-1 to TRBJ2-7; D is unclear. Germline CDR1 and CDR2: SGHRS and YFSETQ. The CDR3 is 13 amino acids. V gave up 0 bases and J gave up 3 bases, with 7 bases separating them. CDR3 sequence reads: CASSLVGDYEQYF. CDR3 nucleotides: TGCGCCAGCAGCTTGGTTGGAGACTACGAGCAGTACTTC.

This chain links TRBV5-1 with TRBJ1-6, with TRBD1 identical over 8 bases. V dropped 0 bases and J dropped 9; count of bases not matched to a gene: 5. Germline V lookup: CDR1 SGHRS, CDR2 YFSETQ. This CDR3 is built from 15 residues. The CDR3 loop reads CASSLGGQGGSPLHF. CDR3 in DNA: TGCGCCAGCAGCTTGGGAGGACAGGGCGGTTCACCCCTCCACTTT.

Concerning this clonotype itself: At one boundary the junction diverges from the germline segment, which might be a read error. The chain couples TRBV7-2 to TRBJ2-5; either TRBD1 or TRBD2 may fit D (5 bases each). This CDR3 is built from 15 residues. Germline CDR1 reads SGHTA; CDR2 reads FQGNSA. Written as DNA, the CDR3 is TGTGCCAGCAGCATCTCCGGGACGGCCCAAGAGATCCAGTACTTC. Amino acids: CASSISGTAQEIQYF. Full variable domain (remainder filled in from reference TRBV7-2 and TRBJ2-5): GAGVSQSPSNKVTEKGKDVELRCDPISGHTALYWYRQSLGQGLEFLIYFQGNSAPDKSGLPSDRFSAERTGGSVSTLTIQRTQQEDSAVYLCASSISGTAQEIQYFGPGTRLLVL.

This clonotype appeared a few times. A much larger clone sits a single nucleotide away, making a read error possible. The V and J genes are TRBV20-1 and TRBJ2-2; no reliable D call. Germline CDR1 DFQATT, CDR2 SNEGSKA (reference sequence). This CDR3 has 13 residues. Between the trimmed V and J ends, which lost 5 bases and 0 bases, there was a span of 7 bases. CDR3 sequence reads: CSADHPNTGELFF. The CDR3 bases are TGCAGTGCTGACCACCCGAACACCGGGGAGCTGTTTTTT.

This clonotype was detected only a few times. The J gene is TRBJ1-4, the V gene TRBV9; D is unclear. The germline V and J ends were trimmed by 4 bases and 8 bases, with 18 bases remaining between them. The CDR3 runs to 15 residues. Germline V gives CDR1 SGDLS, CDR2 YYNGEE. The CDR3 bases are TGTGCCAGCAGCAGAACCACAAACAACGGGGAAAAACTGTTTTTT. Protein product: CASSRTTNNGEKLFF.

Worth noting for this clonotype: This may stem from a read error, because a much larger clone lies one nucleotide away. The chain joins TRBV29-1 to TRBJ2-7, with D perhaps TRBD1 or TRBD2 (5 bases each). This CDR3 is built from 12 residues. From germline, CDR1 is SQVTM and CDR2 ANQGSEA. The CDR3 DNA reads TGCAGCATTGAGGGACCTTCCTACGAGCAGTACTTC. Encoded protein: CSIEGPSYEQYF.

The table lists this clonotype with many counts. The rearrangement joins TRBV28 to TRBJ2-4; TRBD2 agrees at 8 bases. The junction had 5 bases not matched to a gene; V was cut back by 7 bases and J by 3 bases. Per germline, CDR1 MDHEN and CDR2 SYDVKM. The CDR3 sequence is 14 residues long. The CDR3 DNA sequence: TGTGCCAGCAAAGGTGCGGGAGGCAAAAACATTCAGTACTTC. This gives the protein CASKGAGGKNIQYF.

Regarding this clonotype: An end of the junction differs from the germline gene, which may be a read error. This chain links TRBV2 with TRBJ2-7; TRBD2 matches at 9 bases. CDR1 SNHLY and CDR2 FYNNEI come from the germline V gene. CDR3 length equals 12 residues. CDR3 bases: TGTGTCAGCAGTGTGACGCGGGAGGGTCGACCCTTC. This encodes CVSSVTREGRPF. Based on the CDR3 plus reference TRBV2 and TRBJ2-7, the full variable domain is EPEVTQTPSHQVTQMGQEVILRCVPISNHLYFYWYRQILGQKVEFLVSFYNNEISEKSEIFDDQFSVERPDGSNFTLKIRSTKLEDSAMYFCVSSVTREGRPFGPGTRLTVT.

This chain uses TRBV7-9 with TRBJ1-6; TRBD1 matches at 7 bases. CDR1 and CDR2 (germline): SEHNR, FQNEAQ (reference sequence). V dropped 4 bases and J dropped 9; count of bases not matched to a gene: 6. The CDR3 sequence is 14 residues long. The CDR3 DNA sequence: TGTGCCAGCAGCTCGGGACAGAGTAGTTCACCCCTCCACTTT. Translating it yields CASSSGQSSSPLHF. Looking up the rest from reference TRBV7-9 and TRBJ1-6 gives the full variable domain: DTGVSQNPRHKITKRGQNVTFRCDPISEHNRLYWYRQTLGQGPEFLTYFQNEAQLEKSRLLSDRFSAERPKGSFSTLEIQRTEQGDSAMYLCASSSGQSSSPLHFGNGTRLTVT.

This chain's CDR3 is CASSFFSADTQYF. DNA for the CDR3: TGTGCCAGCAGCTTCTTTTCAGCAGATACGCAGTATTTT. This rearrangement joins TRBV5-6 to TRBJ2-3; D gene uncertain. The CDR3 has 13 amino acids. The V gene lost 2 bases and the J gene lost 4 bases, with 8 bases spanning the gap. Looked up from germline, CDR1 is SGHDT and CDR2 is YYEEEE.

In this sample, this clonotype is medium-sized. The gene calls are TRBV20-1 and TRBJ1-1; D is uncertain. This CDR3 has 14 residues. Germline V gene sequence: CDR1 DFQATT, CDR2 SNEGSKA (reference sequence). V was clipped by 1 base and J by 0 bases, with 9 bases between them. CDR3 nucleotides: TGCAGTGCTAGAGTTCACTCCTTGAACACTGAAGCTTTCTTT. Protein product: CSARVHSLNTEAFF.

CDR3 amino acids: CASSQSLAGASGELFF. The CDR3 DNA follows: TGCGCCAGCAGCCAGTCGCTAGCGGGAGCCTCCGGGGAGCTGTTTTTT. The J gene is TRBJ2-2, the V gene TRBV4-3; 10 bases fit TRBD2. CDR1 LGHNA and CDR2 YSLEER come from the germline V gene. This CDR3 is 16 amino acids long. V shed 3 bases and J 6 bases; nucleotides not matched to a gene: 7.

This clonotype came up once. CDR3 DNA sequence: TGTGCCAGCACCCCCCTCCCAGCGGGGGGGTCCTACGAGCAGTACTTC. Translating it yields CASTPLPAGGSYEQYF. The genes are TRBV6-2 or TRBV6-3 and TRBJ2-7; TRBD2 aligns across 10 bases. The CDR3 extends over 16 amino acids. Per germline, CDR1 MNHEY and CDR2 SVGEGT. V gave up 7 bases and J gave up 1 base; unmatched junction bases: 10.

There are many counts of this clonotype. The rearrangement links TRBV5-1 to TRBJ2-7; D gene ambiguous. V was trimmed by 0 bases and J by 3 bases, leaving 1 base between them. Germline CDR1 reads SGHRS; CDR2 reads YFSETQ. The CDR3 extends over 11 amino acids. As DNA, the CDR3 is TGCGCCAGCAGCTTGGGCTACGAGCAGTACTTC. Translating gives CASSLGYEQYF.

V usage is TRBV7-2 and J usage is TRBJ2-3; D unresolved. This CDR3 has 13 amino acids. The V end was cut by 1 base, the J end by 0 bases, with 2 bases between. Germline V gene sequence: CDR1 SGHTA, CDR2 FQGNSA. The CDR3 sequence is CASSLGSTDTQYF. The CDR3 DNA reads as TGTGCCAGCAGCTTAGGCAGCACAGATACGCAGTATTTT.

The table lists this clonotype with many counts. The chain uses TRBV5-1 and TRBJ1-5; possibly TRBD1 for D (6 bases). V lost 2 bases and J 5 bases, leaving 8 bases between the germline ends. In germline, CDR1 is SGHRS, CDR2 YFSETQ. The CDR3 runs to 13 residues. The CDR3 sequence is CASSLQGDQPQHF. CDR3 coding DNA: TGCGCCAGCAGCTTACAGGGTGATCAGCCCCAGCATTTT.